The rows below give T cell receptor beta chains drawn from one sample of a study of blood T cell repertoires in COVID-19. Clones were sequenced by immunoSEQ multiplex PCR, and TCRdb holds only the in-frame ones, with some missing. This sample yields 200,000 or so clones, of which around nine tenths are seen a single time; 2.1% belongs to the top ten. Sequenced input: peripheral blood. The receptors were gathered from a man between 65 and 79 years old with active or convalescent COVID-19. Both conserved end residues are part of each CDR3. D genes are given only for firm matches. A clone size is listed for some rows: how often the clone was seen (once, few, many), or a class if it is expanded.

clone size: .
CDR3 length: 15
V gene: TRBV7-2
D gene: TRBD2
J gene: TRBJ2-1
CDR3 protein: CASSLGRSLAGILVF
CDR3 DNA: TGTGCCAGCAGCTTAGGTCGATCTCTAGCGGGAATTTTGGTCTTC

clone size: .
CDR3 length: 13
V gene: TRBV2
D gene: .
J gene: TRBJ1-6
CDR3 protein: CASKSEGDSPLHF
CDR3 DNA: TGTGCCAGCAAGAGTGAGGGGGATTCACCCCTCCACTTT

clone size: .
CDR3 length: 18
V gene: TRBV7-2
D gene: .
J gene: TRBJ1-6
CDR3 protein: CASSFGGPFSSYNSPLHF
CDR3 DNA: TGTGCCAGCAGCTTCGGGGGGCCCTTTAGCTCCTATAATTCACCCCTCCACTTT

clone size: once
CDR3 length: 16
V gene: TRBV7-7
D gene: TRBD2
J gene: TRBJ2-1
CDR3 protein: CASSLASSGGNNEQFF
CDR3 DNA: TGTGCTAGCAGCTTAGCCTCTAGCGGGGGGAACAATGAGCAGTTCTTC

clone size: .
CDR3 length: 18
V gene: TRBV27
D gene: TRBD1
J gene: TRBJ2-4
CDR3 protein: CAITNPRGPVPAKNIQYF
CDR3 DNA: TGTGCCATTACTAATCCCAGGGGGCCCGTTCCAGCCAAAAACATTCAGTACTTC

clone size: .
CDR3 length: 10
V gene: TRBV20-1
D gene: TRBD2
J gene: TRBJ2-1
CDR3 protein: CSVKRGEQFF
CDR3 DNA: TGCAGTGTTAAGCGGGGAGAGCAGTTCTTC

clone size: .
CDR3 length: 15
V gene: TRBV6-5
D gene: .
J gene: TRBJ2-2
CDR3 protein: CASSYSPGLGGELFF
CDR3 DNA: TGTGCCAGCAGTTACTCCCCGGGTTTGGGCGGGGAGCTGTTTTTT

clone size: .
CDR3 length: 12
V gene: TRBV7-8
D gene: .
J gene: TRBJ2-2
CDR3 protein: CASSLYIGELFF
CDR3 DNA: TGTGCCAGCAGCTTATACATCGGGGAGCTGTTTTTT

clone size: .
CDR3 length: 14
V gene: TRBV5-4
D gene: .
J gene: TRBJ1-4
CDR3 protein: CASSSQLRGEKLFF
CDR3 DNA: TGTGCCAGCAGCTCACAACTCAGAGGTGAAAAACTGTTTTTT

clone size: .
CDR3 length: 17
V gene: TRBV15
D gene: .
J gene: TRBJ2-1
CDR3 protein: CATSTNLGGGVVNEQFF
CDR3 DNA: TGTGCCACCAGCACTAACCTGGGAGGGGGTGTTGTGAATGAGCAGTTCTTC

clone size: .
CDR3 length: 14
V gene: TRBV7-2
D gene: .
J gene: TRBJ2-5
CDR3 protein: CASSFTQYQETQYF
CDR3 DNA: TGTGCCAGCAGCTTTACGCAGTACCAAGAGACCCAGTACTTC

clone size: .
CDR3 length: 15
V gene: TRBV14
D gene: TRBD2
J gene: TRBJ2-7
CDR3 protein: CASTKGAGGLYEQYF
CDR3 DNA: TGTGCCAGCACCAAGGGTGCGGGAGGGTTATACGAGCAGTACTTC

clone size: .
CDR3 length: 17
V gene: TRBV11-2
D gene: TRBD2
J gene: TRBJ2-2
CDR3 protein: CASSRPLLAENTGELFF
CDR3 DNA: TGTGCCAGCAGCCGCCCCTTACTAGCGGAGAACACCGGGGAGCTGTTTTTT

clone size: .
CDR3 length: 16
V gene: TRBV10-3
D gene: .
J gene: TRBJ1-3
CDR3 protein: CAISESLGFSGNTIYF
CDR3 DNA: TGTGCCATCAGTGAGTCACTAGGGTTTTCTGGAAACACCATATATTTT

clone size: .
CDR3 length: 14
V gene: TRBV4-1
D gene: .
J gene: TRBJ1-3
CDR3 protein: CASSQESDGNTIYF
CDR3 DNA: TGCGCCAGCAGCCAAGAAAGCGACGGAAACACCATATATTTT

clone size: .
CDR3 length: 14
V gene: TRBV7-9
D gene: .
J gene: TRBJ1-6
CDR3 protein: CASSPRSYNSPLHF
CDR3 DNA: TGTGCCAGCAGCCCCCGCTCCTATAATTCACCCCTCCACTTT

clone size: .
CDR3 length: 15
V gene: TRBV7-2
D gene: TRBD2
J gene: TRBJ2-1
CDR3 protein: CASSLAGGPRNEQFF
CDR3 DNA: TGTGCCAGCAGCCTCGCGGGGGGGCCAAGGAATGAGCAGTTCTTC

clone size: .
CDR3 length: 16
V gene: TRBV11-2
D gene: TRBD1
J gene: TRBJ2-7
CDR3 protein: CASSAAGTGGLYEQYF
CDR3 DNA: TGTGCCAGCAGCGCCGCCGGGACAGGGGGCCTCTACGAGCAGTACTTC

clone size: .
CDR3 length: 14
V gene: TRBV7-2
D gene: TRBD2
J gene: TRBJ2-5
CDR3 protein: CASSLGGGNPIQYF
CDR3 DNA: TGTGCCAGCAGCTTGGGCGGGGGGAACCCCATCCAGTACTTC

clone size: .
CDR3 length: 14
V gene: TRBV28
D gene: .
J gene: TRBJ1-5
CDR3 protein: CASSLGTLNQPQHF
CDR3 DNA: TGTGCCAGCAGCCTCGGGACACTCAATCAGCCCCAGCATTTT

clone size: .
CDR3 length: 15
V gene: TRBV2
D gene: TRBD1
J gene: TRBJ1-3
CDR3 protein: CASRSQGGYGNTIYF
CDR3 DNA: TGTGCCAGCAGATCACAGGGGGGGTACGGAAACACCATATATTTT

clone size: .
CDR3 length: 14
V gene: TRBV4-3
D gene: .
J gene: TRBJ1-4
CDR3 protein: CASSQGNSYEKLFF
CDR3 DNA: TGCGCCAGCAGCCAAGGGAACAGTTATGAAAAACTGTTTTTT

clone size: .
CDR3 length: 15
V gene: TRBV18
D gene: TRBD2
J gene: TRBJ2-7
CDR3 protein: CASSPSGGDSYEQYF
CDR3 DNA: TGTGCCAGCTCACCTTCCGGGGGGGACTCCTACGAGCAGTACTTC